At least ten counts were recorded for the clone carrying this T cell receptor (beta chain). What it recognizes is unknown. Germline V lookup: CDR1 DFQATT, CDR2 SNEGSKA (reference sequence). The CDR3 length is 11 residues. V dropped 3 bases and J dropped 2 bases, with 5 bases sitting between them. These data come from a study of neurological immune-mediated disorders. Study conclusions and caveats: Among expanded clones, no CDR3 amino acid sequences were shared across subjects, a pattern suggesting private repertoires in all groups. In HTLV-1-associated myelopathy, TCR clonal expansion was greatest, and in multiple sclerosis it was least, below healthy controls.

cDNA synthesis was performed by 5'RACE with 10-nucleotide random UMIs. Each CDR3 protein is one row after TCRdb ran MiXCR on the 5' RACE reads. Seen here are 46,000 or so distinct CDR3 sequences, approximately 10% observed once, and the top ten hold around 20%. Unsorted libraries were prepared from 2 million PBMCs held at -80 C. The rearrangement uses TRBV20-1 and TRBJ2-7; tentative D call: TRBD2 (5 bases). This receptor was obtained from a woman between 40 and 50 years old with HTLV-1-associated myelopathy (HAM/TSP). Sample: PBMCs. CDR3 sequence (DNA): TGCAGTGCTAGGCGGGCCTACGAGCAGTACTTC. It yields the protein CSARRAYEQYF.